The clone carrying this T cell receptor (beta chain) has more than one count but fewer than ten. What it binds is not known. MiXCR, applied by TCRdb to the reads, yields one record per CDR3 protein. The sample records 150,000 or so distinct CDR3 sequences, under 20% being singletons. This CDR3 has 13 residues. Per the germline V gene, CDR1 is SGHTA and CDR2 is FQGTGA. The trim removed 4 bases at V and 7 bases at J, leaving 3 bases unmatched. This sample was included in a study of T cell repertoires in cytomegalovirus infection. Across the study: CMV infection plus the matching HLA type was flagged by public TCR beta signatures.

General observations from the study: Adding up the frequency of public TCR beta families identified people who carried CMV plus the relevant HLA. The ex vivo response was dominated by HLA-C-restricted CMV-specific TCR beta clonotypes.

Sequencing was done on a sample of CD8+ T cells from PBMCs. The chain carries TRBV7-3 and TRBJ2-1; TRBD2 agrees at 8 bases. The sequence was obtained from a human donor in good health (CMV status not recorded). Some clones in this sample may be carry-over from other donors' samples. The CDR3 loop is CASSSQRGNEQFF. The DNA for the CDR3 is TGTGCCAGCAGCTCTCAGCGGGGGAATGAGCAGTTCTTC.